This is a list of T cell receptor beta chains from one sample in a study of T cells expressing NK-cell markers. TCRdb reprocessed the 5' RACE reads, keeping one entry per CDR3 protein, no DNA. The sample table sets out 350,000 to 400,000 distinct CDR3 sequences. The sequencing input was blood T cells: a sorted CD56 or NKG2C T cell subset, CD4+ or CD8+ T cells, or bulk PBMC T cells (not recorded which). These receptors were obtained from a woman aged 45-65 years in good health. CDR3s include the opening cysteine and the closing phenylalanine or tryptophan.

CDR3 protein: CASSAHGVPGELFF
V gene: TRBV12-3/TRBV12-4
J gene: TRBJ2-2

CDR3 protein: CATSISGLAGGSGEQYF
V gene: TRBV24-1
J gene: TRBJ2-7

CDR3 protein: CASSALGGLRTQYF
V gene: TRBV5-1
J gene: TRBJ2-5

CDR3 protein: CASTLQGPDAEAFF
V gene: TRBV5-6
J gene: TRBJ1-1

CDR3 protein: CASSQQGEQYF
V gene: TRBV7-8
J gene: TRBJ2-7

CDR3 protein: CAQGGGSTDTQYF
V gene: TRBV11-3
J gene: TRBJ2-3

CDR3 protein: CASSQEERGRGGTDTQYF
V gene: TRBV4-1
J gene: TRBJ2-3

CDR3 protein: CASSSLAGPNTGELFF
V gene: TRBV5-1
J gene: TRBJ2-2

CDR3 protein: CAISGIAGPVGANVLTF
V gene: TRBV10-3
J gene: TRBJ2-6

CDR3 protein: CASSPTAGESPLHF
V gene: TRBV19
J gene: TRBJ1-6

CDR3 protein: CSARDPRSGQYEQYF
V gene: TRBV20-1
J gene: TRBJ2-7

CDR3 protein: CASSYSGRLAGVHAGELFF
V gene: TRBV6-5
J gene: TRBJ2-2

CDR3 protein: CAVRSGANVLTF
V gene: TRBV10-3
J gene: TRBJ2-6

CDR3 protein: CASSKTGASSYEQYF
V gene: TRBV28
J gene: TRBJ2-7

CDR3 protein: CSAQGQGLNTEAFF
V gene: TRBV20-1
J gene: TRBJ1-1

CDR3 protein: CASSQEDAYNEQFF
V gene: TRBV4-1
J gene: TRBJ2-1

CDR3 protein: CASSERAQWGEKLFF
V gene: TRBV12-3/TRBV12-4
J gene: TRBJ1-4

CDR3 protein: CASSPSRAGGSYNEQFF
V gene: TRBV19
J gene: TRBJ2-1

CDR3 protein: CASSPTSGRSDTQYF
V gene: TRBV11-3
J gene: TRBJ2-3

CDR3 protein: CATSDYGRPGENYGYTF
V gene: TRBV24-1
J gene: TRBJ1-2